This T cell receptor (beta chain) was retrieved from a study of radiation and T cells in renal cell carcinoma. Assay used: immunoSEQ multiplex PCR; TCRdb lists only in-frame clones, some missing. The sample yields fewer than 200,000 clones, 88% seen once. In germline, CDR1 is SGHTA, CDR2 FQGNSA. V lost 4 bases and J lost 4; bases outside the gene matches: 4. The CDR3 sequence is 15 residues long. Time point reported: blood 4 weeks post-SBRT, at nephrectomy. Treatment denoted: 15 Gy SBRT to primary tumor, nephrectomy 4 weeks later. This clone was observed once. The material sequenced was blood, taken from a patient whose treatment included radiotherapy and nephrectomy. The sequence came from a woman aged 45-65 years with renal cell carcinoma. The genes are TRBV7-2 and TRBJ2-2, with 9 bases aligning to TRBD1. The CDR3 loop is CASSSQTGGTGELFF. CDR3 nucleotides: TGTGCCAGCAGCTCTCAGACAGGGGGCACCGGGGAGCTGTTTTTT.